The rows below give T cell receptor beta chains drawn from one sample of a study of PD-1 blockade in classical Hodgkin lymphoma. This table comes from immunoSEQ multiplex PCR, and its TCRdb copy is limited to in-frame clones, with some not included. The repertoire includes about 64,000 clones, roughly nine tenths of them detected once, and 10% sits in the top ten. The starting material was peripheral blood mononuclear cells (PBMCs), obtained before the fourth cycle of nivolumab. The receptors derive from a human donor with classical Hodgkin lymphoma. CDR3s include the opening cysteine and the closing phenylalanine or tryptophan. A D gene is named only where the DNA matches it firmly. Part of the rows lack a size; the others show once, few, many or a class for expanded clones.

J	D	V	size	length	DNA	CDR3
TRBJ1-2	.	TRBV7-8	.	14	TGTGCCAGCAGCCCCCGATGGGTTCGGGGAGGCTACACCTTC	CASSPRWVRGGYTF
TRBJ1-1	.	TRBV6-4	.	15	TGTGCCAGCAGTGCTCGGGGGGTTCCAGGGGCCGAAGCTTTCTTT	CASSARGVPGAEAFF
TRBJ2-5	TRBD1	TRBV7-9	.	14	TGTGCCAGCAGCCCGGGACAGTGGGTAGAGACCCAGTACTTC	CASSPGQWVETQYF
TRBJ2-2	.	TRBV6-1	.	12	TGTGCCAGCAGTGAAGCGGAAGGGGAGCTGTTTTTT	CASSEAEGELFF
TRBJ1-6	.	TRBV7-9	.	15	TGTGCCAGCAGCTTCGATATGCTGGGGGGTTCACCCCTCCACTTT	CASSFDMLGGSPLHF
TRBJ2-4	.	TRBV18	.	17	TGTGCCAGCTCACCAAACGCGATTACCTTATACAAAAACATTCAGTACTTC	CASSPNAITLYKNIQYF
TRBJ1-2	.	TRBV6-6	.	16	TGTGCCAGCAGTTACTCGAATCGTCAGACCCTCTATGGCTACACCTTC	CASSYSNRQTLYGYTF
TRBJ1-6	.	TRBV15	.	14	TGTGCCACCAGCAGACCGGGGCATCGCGAGCCCCTCCACTTT	CATSRPGHREPLHF
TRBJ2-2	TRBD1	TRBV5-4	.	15	TGTGCCAGCAGCTCAGGGGGTCGGGGCGACGGGGAGCTGTTTTTT	CASSSGGRGDGELFF
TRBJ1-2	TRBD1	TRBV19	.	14	TGTGCCAGCAGTATTACAGGGGAATACTATGGCTACACCTTC	CASSITGEYYGYTF
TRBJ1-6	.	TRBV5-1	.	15	TGCGCCAGCAGCAAGACAGTTCCCCTTTATTCACCCCTCCACTTT	CASSKTVPLYSPLHF
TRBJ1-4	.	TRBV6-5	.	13	TGTGCCAGCAGTCAGACAGGCTATTTAGAACTGTTTTTT	CASSQTGYLELFF
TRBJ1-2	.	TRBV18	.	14	TGTGCCAGCTCACCGAAGGGGTTTGAGTATGGCTACACCTTC	CASSPKGFEYGYTF
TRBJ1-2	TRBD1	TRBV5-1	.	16	TGCGCCAGCAGCTCGGAGGGGACAGGATATTTTTATGGCTACACCTTC	CASSSEGTGYFYGYTF
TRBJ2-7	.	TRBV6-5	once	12	TGTGCCAGCAGTTACTCGAACACAGCATGGGACTTC	CASSYSNTAWDF
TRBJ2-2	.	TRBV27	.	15	TGTGCCAGCAGACCGCCTCCTTCGAACACCGGGGAGCTGTTTTTT	CASRPPPSNTGELFF
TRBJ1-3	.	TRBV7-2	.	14	TGTGCCAGCAGCTTTGGGGGAACTGGAAACACCATATATTTT	CASSFGGTGNTIYF
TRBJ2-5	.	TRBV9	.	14	TGTGCCAGCAGCGTAGACGGGGGGCGGGAGACCCAGTACTTC	CASSVDGGRETQYF
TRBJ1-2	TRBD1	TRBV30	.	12	TGTGCCTGGAGTCCCGGACAGGATGGCTACACCTTC	CAWSPGQDGYTF
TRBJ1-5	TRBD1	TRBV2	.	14	TGTGCCAGCAGGGGGACAGACAGCAATCAGCCCCAGCATTTT	CASRGTDSNQPQHF
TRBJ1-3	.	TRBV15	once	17	TGTGCCACCAGCAGAGATGGCAGTACCGACTCTGGAAACACCATATATTTT	CATSRDGSTDSGNTIYF
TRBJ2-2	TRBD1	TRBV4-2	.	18	TGTGCCAGCAGCCCAAGACAGGGGACGTCCTGGAACACCGGGGAGCTGTTTTTT	CASSPRQGTSWNTGELFF
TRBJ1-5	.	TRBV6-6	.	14	TGTGCCACCTGGGACTCCTCCGGCAATCAGCCCCAGCATTTT	CATWDSSGNQPQHF
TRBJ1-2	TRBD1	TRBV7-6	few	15	TGTGCCAGCAGTTTGGGACAGGGACCGCTTGATGGCTACACCTTC	CASSLGQGPLDGYTF
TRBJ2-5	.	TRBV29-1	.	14	TGCAGCGTTGGGGGTCGACTCGTCCAAGAGACCCAGTACTTC	CSVGGRLVQETQYF
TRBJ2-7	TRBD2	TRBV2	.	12	TGTGCCAGCACTACGGGGGGGCGAGAGCAGTACTTC	CASTTGGREQYF
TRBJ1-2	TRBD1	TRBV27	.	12	TGTGCCAGCAGACAGGGGGCCTATGGCTACACCTTC	CASRQGAYGYTF
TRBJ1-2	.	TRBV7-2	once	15	TGTGCCAGCAGCCTATCCGGGGGGGGTTACTATGGCTACACCTTC	CASSLSGGGYYGYTF
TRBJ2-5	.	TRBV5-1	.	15	TGCGCCAGCAGCTTGGGGCGGGACGGCCAAGAGACCCAGTACTTC	CASSLGRDGQETQYF
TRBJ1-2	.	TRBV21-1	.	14	TGTGCCAGTTTAATTACATCGATTAACTATGGCTACACCTTC	CASLITSINYGYTF
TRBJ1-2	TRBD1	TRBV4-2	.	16	TGTGCCAGCAGCCAAGACCTAAGAGGACAGGGCCCCAGCTACACCTTC	CASSQDLRGQGPSYTF
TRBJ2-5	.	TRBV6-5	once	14	TGTGCCAGCAGTTACACATCCGCGGGTGAGACCCAGTACTTC	CASSYTSAGETQYF
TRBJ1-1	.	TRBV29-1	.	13	TGCAGCGTGGGGGGACGTATGAACACTGAAGCTTTCTTT	CSVGGRMNTEAFF
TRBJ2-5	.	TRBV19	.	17	TGTGCCAGTAGTTCAACCTCCTCGCCAACTAGAGGGGAGACCCAGTACTTC	CASSSTSSPTRGETQYF
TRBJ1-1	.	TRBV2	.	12	TGTGCCAGCAGGGGTGACAGCCATGAAGCTTTCTTT	CASRGDSHEAFF
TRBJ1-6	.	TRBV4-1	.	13	TGCGCCAGCAGCCACCCTGGGCCTTCACCCCTCCACTTT	CASSHPGPSPLHF
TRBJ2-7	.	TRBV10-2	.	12	TGCGCCACCTACGGGAATTCCTACGAGCAGTACTTC	CATYGNSYEQYF
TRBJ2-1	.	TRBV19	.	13	TGTGCCAGTACGTCAGGGATATACAATGAGCAGTTCTTC	CASTSGIYNEQFF
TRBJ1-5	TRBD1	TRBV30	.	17	TGTGCCTGGACTCGGGACAGGGCGCTTTTTGGCAATCAGCCCCAGCATTTT	CAWTRDRALFGNQPQHF
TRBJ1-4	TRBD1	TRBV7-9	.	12	TGTGCCAGCAGCTTGCGACAGGGAGAACTGTTTTTT	CASSLRQGELFF
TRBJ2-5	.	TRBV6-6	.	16	TGTGCCAGCAGTTTTTCGCCAGGGTTGAACGATTGGACCCAGTACTTC	CASSFSPGLNDWTQYF
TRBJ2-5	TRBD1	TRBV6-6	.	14	TGTGCCAGCACCGGACAGGGGACGCAAGAGACCCAGTACTTC	CASTGQGTQETQYF
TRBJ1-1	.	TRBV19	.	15	TGTGCCAGTAGTATCCCAACAGACATGAACACTGAAGCTTTCTTT	CASSIPTDMNTEAFF
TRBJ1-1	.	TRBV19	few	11	TGTGCCAGTAGTCTCGGACTGAGGGCTTTCTTT	CASSLGLRAFF
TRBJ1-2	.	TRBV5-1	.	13	TGCGCCAGCAGCTTGGACGGGGCAGGGCTGAACACCTTC	CASSLDGAGLNTF
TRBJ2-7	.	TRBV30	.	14	TGTGCCTGGAGTGCCTTCGAGAAAATTTACGAGCAGTACTTC	CAWSAFEKIYEQYF
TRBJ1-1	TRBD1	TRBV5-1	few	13	TGCGCCAGCAGCTACGGGACAGGGGTTGAAGCTTTCTTT	CASSYGTGVEAFF
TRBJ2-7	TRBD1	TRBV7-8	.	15	TGTGCCAGCAGCAAAATGGGACAGGGGATCTACGAGCAGTACTTC	CASSKMGQGIYEQYF
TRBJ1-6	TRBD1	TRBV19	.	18	TGTGCCAGTAGTATAGATCTATCGCGGGACAGGGCGTTTTCACCCCTCCACTTT	CASSIDLSRDRAFSPLHF
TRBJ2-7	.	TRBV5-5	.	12	TGTGCCAGCAGCCCATTAACCTACGAGCAGTACTTC	CASSPLTYEQYF
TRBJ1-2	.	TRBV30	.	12	TGTGCCTCCCTCGGACACCTCTATGGCTACACCTTC	CASLGHLYGYTF
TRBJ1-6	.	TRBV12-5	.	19	TGTGCTAGTGGTTTGGTAACCCTACCGTTTCCCGTCTATAATTCACCCCTCCACTTT	CASGLVTLPFPVYNSPLHF
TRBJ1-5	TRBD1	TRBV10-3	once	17	TGTGCCATCAGTTCCGGGACAGGCGATTATAGCAATCAGCCCCAGCATTTT	CAISSGTGDYSNQPQHF
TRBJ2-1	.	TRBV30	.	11	TGTGCCTGGGGTCGGAACAATGAGCAGTTCTTC	CAWGRNNEQFF
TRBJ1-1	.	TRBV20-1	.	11	TGCAGTCCCACCATCGGGGCTGAAGCTTTCTTT	CSPTIGAEAFF
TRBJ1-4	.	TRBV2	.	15	TGTGCCAGCAGTGAATTATGGGGGACGGGTGAAAAACTGTTTTTT	CASSELWGTGEKLFF
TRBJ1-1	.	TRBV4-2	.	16	TGTGCCAGCAGCCCCCGTCGGGGGAACAGGGTTGGTGAAGCTTTCTTT	CASSPRRGNRVGEAFF